The next 10 T cell receptor beta chains were all read from a single sample in a study of shared clonotypes between healthy human individuals. TCRdb keeps only in-frame clones here, not all; method: immunoSEQ multiplex PCR. The sample lists some 2.4 million clones, approximately 94% occurring once. The sequenced sample consisted of naive CD4+ T cells from PBMCs. As for subset: CD45RA+ positively selected. The receptors come from a young man in good health. Some clones in this sample may be carry-over from other donors' samples.

The V call is TRBV6-1, the J call TRBJ1-5, with D possibly matching TRBD1 (6 bases). The CDR3 has 15 residues. Trimming cost V 4 bases and J 6 bases, with 16 bases left between them. CDR1 is MNHNS, CDR2 SASEGT, per germline. The CDR3 DNA sequence: TGTGCCAGCAGTGTGGGAGCAGGGGTCAGTCAGCCCCAGCATTTT. It encodes CASSVGAGVSQPQHF.

This chain connects TRBV18 to TRBJ1-3, with D possibly TRBD1 on 5 matching bases. The CDR3 consists of 17 residues. Deletions cut 6 bases from V and 0 bases from J, with 18 bases between. CDR1 is KGHSH, CDR2 LQKENI, per germline. CDR3 in amino acids: CASSPATGMLSGNTIYF. CDR3 coding DNA: TGTGCCAGCTCCCCTGCTACAGGCATGCTCTCTGGAAACACCATATATTTT.

This clone has only one observation. Distinct nucleotide sequences in the sample also encode this CDR3. This chain joins TRBV5-4 and TRBJ2-3, with 12 bases fitting TRBD2. V trimming: 4 bases; J trimming: 2 bases; junction bases outside the gene matches: 5. The germline CDR1 and CDR2 sequences are SGHNT and YYREEE (reference sequence). The length of the CDR3 is 16 residues. Here the CDR3 DNA reads TGTGCCAGCAGCCCGCGGACTAGCGGGAACACAGATACGCAGTATTTT. Protein sequence: CASSPRTSGNTDTQYF.

The rearrangement joins TRBV7-9 to TRBJ2-1; maybe TRBD1 (5 bases). The CDR3 is 14 amino acids. The germline CDR1 and CDR2 sequences are SEHNR and FQNEAQ (reference sequence). V lost 1 base to trimming and J lost 5 bases, with 9 bases between them. CDR3 protein: CASSLDARDNEQFF. The DNA for the CDR3 is TGTGCCAGCAGCTTAGATGCCAGGGACAATGAGCAGTTCTTC. Together with reference TRBV7-9 and TRBJ2-1, the CDR3 gives the full variable domain: DTGVSQNPRHKITKRGQNVTFRCDPISEHNRLYWYRQTLGQGPEFLTYFQNEAQLEKSRLLSDRFSAERPKGSFSTLEIQRTEQGDSAMYLCASSLDARDNEQFFGPGTRLTVL.

The chain links TRBV5-1 to TRBJ2-2, with a weak D call TRBD2 (6 bases). Germline CDR1 is SGHRS and CDR2 is YFSETQ. The CDR3 covers 18 residues. With 4 bases removed from V and 0 bases from J, the gap between germline ends came to 19 bases. The CDR3 sequence is CASSPDPMGLANTGELFF. Written as DNA, the CDR3 is TGCGCCAGCAGCCCAGACCCGATGGGACTGGCGAACACCGGGGAGCTGTTTTTT.

The rearrangement links TRBV18 to TRBJ2-3; perhaps TRBD2 as D (6 bases). Trimming stripped 4 bases from V and 3 bases from J, with 14 bases between. From germline, CDR1 is KGHSH and CDR2 LQKENI. The length of the CDR3 is 15 residues. The CDR3 region is CASSLRTEGTDTQYF. CDR3 sequence (DNA): TGTGCCAGCTCACTTAGGACGGAGGGGACAGATACGCAGTATTTT.

The rearrangement links TRBV2 to TRBJ2-5, with 10 nucleotides matching TRBD1. The closer fit of TRBJ2-7 to the DNA end suggests the J call may be wrong. Germline V gene lookup returns CDR1 SNHLY and CDR2 FYNNEI. The CDR3 consists of 14 residues. CDR3 DNA: TGTGCCAGCAGTGACGAGACAGGGGGCAACGAGCAGTACTTC. Protein sequence: CASSDETGGNEQYF.

The J gene is TRBJ2-3, the V gene TRBV10-1; D gene unclear. The ends were cut back, 4 bases at V and 2 bases at J, with 4 bases in the middle. The CDR3 length is 12 residues. The germline CDR1 and CDR2 sequences are WNHNN and SYGVQD (reference sequence). This CDR3 is CASSGDTDTQYF. The CDR3 DNA is TGCGCCAGCAGTGGGGACACAGATACGCAGTATTTT.

The chain is built from TRBV19 and TRBJ1-2; D remains unclear. Looked up from germline, CDR1 is LNHDA and CDR2 is SQIVND (reference sequence). Between the trimmed V and J ends, which lost 5 bases and 4 bases, there was a span of 14 bases. This CDR3 comprises 14 residues. This CDR3 reads CASSFRAPPYGYTF. CDR3 DNA sequence: TGTGCCAGTAGTTTCCGGGCCCCCCCCTATGGCTACACCTTC.

CDR3 sequence: CASSFSANTDTQYF. In DNA, the CDR3 is TGTGCCAGCAGCTTTAGCGCCAACACAGATACGCAGTATTTT. This sequence joins TRBV13 and TRBJ2-3; possible D gene TRBD2, 5 bases. Germline assignment: CDR1 PRHDT and CDR2 FYEKMQ (reference sequence). V shed 3 bases and J shed 2 bases, with 9 bases lying between them. This CDR3 comprises 14 residues.